These 22 T cell receptor beta chains originate from one sample sequenced in a study of shared clonotypes between healthy human individuals. TCRdb's table, derived via immunoSEQ multiplex PCR, lists solely in-frame clones and lacks some. The sample has approximately 1.4 million clones; roughly 98% are singletons. Sequencing was done on a sample of naive CD4+ T cells sorted from blood. Subset: CD45RA+ positively selected. The receptors come from a young man in good health.

The genes are TRBV27 and TRBJ2-7; D possibly matches TRBD1 or TRBD2 (5 bases each). CDR3 length: 14 amino acids. V was pared by 5 bases and J by 0 bases, with 11 bases between. CDR1 MNHEY and CDR2 SMNVEV come from the germline V gene (reference sequence). In nucleotides, the CDR3 is TGTGCCAGCAGTATGAGGGGCACCTCCTACGAGCAGTACTTC. This translates into CASSMRGTSYEQYF.

The V gene is TRBV7-9, the J gene TRBJ1-5; D is unresolved. The ends were cut back, 4 bases at V and 7 bases at J, with 8 bases in the middle. This CDR3 is 12 amino acids long. Germline V CDR1 and CDR2: SEHNR, FQNEAQ (reference sequence). The chain's CDR3 is CASSWGGQPQHF. CDR3 nucleotides: TGTGCCAGCAGCTGGGGTGGCCAGCCCCAGCATTTT.

V and J are TRBV18 and TRBJ2-2; D is ambiguous. CDR1 is KGHSH and CDR2 is LQKENI in the germline V gene. Between the trimmed V and J ends, which lost 2 bases and 1 base, there was a span of 14 bases. The CDR3 loop spans 17 amino acids. The CDR3 loop is CASSPNLAGENTGELFF. The DNA of the CDR3 is TGTGCCAGCTCACCAAATCTCGCCGGCGAGAACACCGGGGAGCTGTTTTTT. Full variable domain (remainder filled in from reference TRBV18 and TRBJ2-2): NAGVMQNPRHLVRRRGQEARLRCSPMKGHSHVYWYRQLPEEGLKFMVYLQKENIIDESGMPKERFSAEFPKEGPSILRIQQVVRGDSAAYFCASSPNLAGENTGELFFGEGSRLTVL.

The chain recombines TRBV7-6 with TRBJ2-7; tentative D call: TRBD1 (6 bases). Germline CDR1 and CDR2: SGHVS and FNYEAQ. CDR3 size: 12 residues. V was shortened by 4 bases and J by 6 bases, with 10 bases between the two germline ends. The CDR3 sequence: CASSSTGFEQYF. The CDR3 nucleotides read TGTGCCAGCAGCTCAACAGGGTTCGAGCAGTACTTC.

This clone came up once. This chain uses TRBV9 with TRBJ2-3; D remains ambiguous. The CDR3 covers 14 residues. V lost 4 bases, J lost 4 bases, and 13 bases lay in between. Germline assignment: CDR1 SGDLS and CDR2 YYNGEE. CDR3 bases: TGTGCCAGCAGCTACGGCGCCCCCCCAGATACGCAGTATTTT. Protein product: CASSYGAPPDTQYF.

The CDR3 nucleotides are TGTGCCAGTAAGGAGCGGGAGGGTCCCTACGAGCAGTACTTC. This codes for CASKEREGPYEQYF. The genes are TRBV19 and TRBJ2-7; 10 bases align to TRBD2. The CDR3 runs 14 residues. The germline CDR1 and CDR2 sequences are LNHDA and SQIVND (reference sequence). V shed 7 bases, J shed 2 bases, and the junction held 5 bases outside the gene matches. The full variable domain, its missing parts supplied by reference TRBV19 and TRBJ2-7, is DGGITQSPKYLFRKEGQNVTLSCEQNLNHDAMYWYRQDPGQGLRLIYYSQIVNDFQKGDIAEGYSVSREKKESFPLTVTSAQKNPTAFYLCASKEREGPYEQYFGPGTRLTVT.

The rearrangement joins TRBV6-1 to TRBJ1-5; no firm D call. This CDR3 is 14 amino acids long. Trimming took 6 bases from V and 3 from J, leaving 12 bases between them. Germline-derived CDR1 and CDR2 are MNHNS and SASEGT. Here the CDR3 reads CASSAALLNQPQHF. The CDR3 DNA reads TGTGCCAGCAGCGCCGCCCTGCTCAATCAGCCCCAGCATTTT.

The CDR3 nucleotides are TGTGCCAGCGGGGATGGGTATGGCTACACCTTC. Its protein is CASGDGYGYTF. The chain links TRBV28 to TRBJ1-2; no clear D. The CDR3 length is 11 residues. Trimming pared 8 bases from V and 5 bases from J, leaving 9 bases between. Germline-derived CDR1 and CDR2 are MDHEN and SYDVKM.

The V gene is TRBV5-4, the J gene TRBJ1-4, with 9 bases fitting TRBD1. The germline CDR1 and CDR2 sequences are SGHNT and YYREEE (reference sequence). V lost 0 bases and J lost 7; bases outside the gene matches: 10. The CDR3 length is 17 residues. The CDR3 bases are TGTGCCAGCAGCTTGGGAGGACAGGGGACTGGGGTTGAAAAACTGTTTTTT. This codes for CASSLGGQGTGVEKLFF.

The V call is TRBV2, the J call TRBJ1-5, with a tentative D call TRBD1 (6 bases). V lost 7 bases to trimming and J lost 4 bases, with 17 bases between them. The CDR3 extends over 15 amino acids. Germline V lookup: CDR1 SNHLY, CDR2 FYNNEI. CDR3 nucleotides: TGTGCCAGCACCCCCGAGGGGGGGGAGAATCAGCCCCAGCATTTT. Its translation: CASTPEGGENQPQHF.

The chain uses TRBV28 and TRBJ2-7; D call uncertain. V was cut by 3 bases and J by 2 bases, with 8 bases left in between. This CDR3 is built from 13 residues. In germline, CDR1 is MDHEN, CDR2 SYDVKM. For the CDR3, the DNA is TGTGCCAGCAGTTTTCAGATACCCTACGAGCAGTACTTC. It specifies CASSFQIPYEQYF.

V and J are TRBV4-3 and TRBJ2-1; 12 nucleotides line up with TRBD2. After removal of 0 bases from V and 9 bases from J, the junction contained 6 bases not matched to a gene. The CDR3 consists of 16 residues. Germline V gene sequence: CDR1 LGHNA, CDR2 YSLEER. The chain's CDR3 is CASSQDLAGGPFEQFF. DNA of the CDR3: TGCGCCAGCAGCCAAGATCTAGCGGGAGGGCCCTTTGAGCAGTTCTTC.

A word on this clone: Other nucleotide sequences in the sample specify the same CDR3. The chain recombines TRBV9 with TRBJ2-1, with D perhaps TRBD2 (6 bases). This CDR3 region has 12 residues. Germline CDR1 reads SGDLS; CDR2 reads YYNGEE. V dropped 1 base and J dropped 7 bases, with 6 bases sitting between them. In nucleotides, the CDR3 is TGTGCCAGCAGCGTAAGCGGGAATGAGCAGTTCTTC. This translates into CASSVSGNEQFF.

The chain links TRBV11-2 to TRBJ2-5; possible D gene TRBD1, 5 bases. Germline V gene lookup returns CDR1 SGHAT and CDR2 FQNNGV. V lost 4 bases and J lost 2, with 17 bases in between. CDR3 length: 16 residues. CDR3 amino acids: CASSWGIGALQETQYF. CDR3 coding DNA: TGTGCCAGCAGCTGGGGTATAGGGGCACTTCAAGAGACCCAGTACTTC.

This clone has a single count. J is TRBJ1-5 and V is TRBV30; D call uncertain. The germline V gene encodes CDR1 GTSNPN and CDR2 SVGIG (reference sequence). Trimming pared 5 bases from V and 4 bases from J, leaving 12 bases between. CDR3 length equals 13 residues. The CDR3 region has the DNA TGTGCCTGGCCTACTATCGGAAATCAGCCCCAGCATTTT. The encoded protein is CAWPTIGNQPQHF.

The V and J genes are TRBV7-9 and TRBJ2-3, with TRBD1 as a possible D gene (5 bases). CDR3 size: 16 residues. Trimming shortened V by 6 bases and J by 2 bases, and 18 bases separated the two germline ends. Germline V gene lookup returns CDR1 SEHNR and CDR2 FQNEAQ (reference sequence). The CDR3 here is CASSRRRDRNTDTQYF. The CDR3 region has the DNA TGTGCCAGCAGTCGAAGGCGAGACAGAAACACAGATACGCAGTATTTT.

The V gene is TRBV18, the J gene TRBJ1-1, with D maybe TRBD1 (5 bases). The CDR3 contains 15 residues. Trimming removed 3 bases at V and 5 bases at J, with 16 bases between. CDR1 KGHSH and CDR2 LQKENI come from the germline V gene. In DNA, the CDR3 is TGTGCCAGCTCACCCACAGGTAACTCGGTAACTGAAGCTTTCTTT. Protein product: CASSPTGNSVTEAFF.

This sequence joins TRBV30 and TRBJ1-2; 7 positions agree with TRBD1. V lost 0 bases, J lost 12 bases, and 19 bases stayed unmatched. CDR1 GTSNPN and CDR2 SVGIG come from the germline V gene (reference sequence). This CDR3 comprises 16 residues. The CDR3 loop is CAWSVPPATGPAKNTF. DNA of the CDR3: TGTGCCTGGAGTGTACCCCCCGCGACAGGGCCCGCCAAGAACACCTTC.

This sequence joins TRBV9 and TRBJ1-1; the D is unclear. Trimming removed 4 bases from V and 4 bases from J, with 14 bases in between. The V gene's germline CDR1 is SGDLS and CDR2 YYNGEE. The CDR3 consists of 14 residues. CDR3: CASSLSTAGTEAFF. The DNA for the CDR3 is TGTGCCAGCAGCCTTTCGACGGCGGGCACTGAAGCTTTCTTT.

The chain is built from TRBV21-1 and TRBJ2-2; TRBD2 reflects the table's D call only, with no check against the DNA. TRBV21-1 is assigned pseudogene status. The CDR3 is made up of 13 amino acids. The CDR3 is CASSKRVGGELFF. CDR3 DNA: TGTGCCAGCAGCAAACGGGTGGGCGGGGAGCTGTTTTTT.

This chain joins TRBV9 and TRBJ2-1; TRBD1 aligns across 10 bases. V gave up 1 base and J gave up 6 bases; unmatched junction bases: 10. The CDR3 covers 17 residues. Germline lookup yields CDR1 SGDLS and CDR2 YYNGEE. CDR3 DNA sequence: TGTGCCAGCAGCGTAAACCCCCCTGGGACAGGGGTCAATGAGCAGTTCTTC. Translated, it gives CASSVNPPGTGVNEQFF.

CDR3 loop: CATSRGAGGTTDTQYF. The CDR3 DNA follows: TGTGCCACCAGCAGAGGAGCGGGGGGCACGACAGATACGCAGTATTTT. The chain is built from TRBV15 and TRBJ2-3, with TRBD2 matching over 9 bases. This CDR3 region has 16 residues. Per the germline V gene, CDR1 is LNHNV and CDR2 is YYDKDF (reference sequence). J lost 3 bases, V lost 1 base, and 5 bases had no gene match.